Listed below are T cell receptor beta chains from one sample, sequenced in a study of beta chain features in type 1 diabetes. TCRdb's copy holds only in-frame clones and misses some; the assay was immunoSEQ multiplex PCR. The table includes around 360,000 clones, around 13% detected once. Sample: naive CD4+ T cells from blood. The source is a woman between 18 and 29 years old with type 1 diabetes. CDR3s include the opening cysteine and the closing phenylalanine or tryptophan. A D gene is named only where the DNA matches it firmly. Clone size, where shown, is once, few, many, or a class for clones that have expanded.

.	TRBD1	TRBV27	TRBJ1-2	CASSSKTPRDSYGYTF	TGTGCCAGCAGTTCGAAAACCCCTCGGGACAGCTATGGCTACACCTTC
few	.	TRBV2	TRBJ2-7	CASNRDTYSYEQYF	TGTGCCAGCAATAGGGACACTTACTCCTACGAGCAGTACTTC
few	.	TRBV7-9	TRBJ2-1	CASSPRRLFF	TGTGCCAGCAGCCCCCGGCGGTTGTTCTTC
.	.	TRBV30	TRBJ2-7	CAWSRAGASIYEQYF	TGTGCCTGGAGTCGGGCAGGGGCTTCAATCTACGAGCAGTACTTC
.	.	TRBV15	TRBJ1-6	CATSRRQNHNSPLHF	TGTGCCACCAGCAGAAGACAGAACCATAATTCACCCCTCCACTTT
few	.	TRBV7-2	TRBJ1-2	CASSSGNREGYTF	TGTGCCAGCAGCTCTGGCAACAGGGAGGGCTACACCTTC
.	.	TRBV7-2	TRBJ2-1	CASSLVLEQFF	TGTGCCAGCAGCTTAGTTCTTGAGCAGTTCTTC
few	TRBD1	TRBV29-1	TRBJ2-7	CSVVGQGPYEQYF	TGCAGCGTTGTGGGACAGGGGCCCTACGAGCAGTACTTC
few	TRBD1	TRBV5-1	TRBJ1-5	CASSRTGEDYQPQHF	TGCGCCAGCAGCAGGACAGGGGAGGACTATCAGCCCCAGCATTTT
.	TRBD2	TRBV2	TRBJ2-3	CASRSTGLAGSTDTQYF	TGTGCCAGTCGAAGCACCGGACTAGCGGGATCTACAGATACGCAGTATTTT
few	.	TRBV29-1	TRBJ1-4	CSVRATMGEKLFF	TGCAGCGTCAGGGCCACAATGGGTGAAAAACTGTTTTTT
.	.	TRBV2	TRBJ2-7	CASSARTRGTYEQYF	TGTGCCAGCAGCGCACGGACAAGGGGGACCTACGAGCAGTACTTC
.	TRBD1	TRBV9	TRBJ1-5	CASSAGQGDSGPQHF	TGTGCCAGCAGCGCGGGACAGGGGGACTCTGGGCCCCAGCATTTT
.	.	TRBV4-1	TRBJ1-5	CASSHPTTMGRNQPQHF	TGCGCCAGCAGCCATCCTACGACCATGGGGCGCAATCAGCCCCAGCATTTT
.	TRBD1	TRBV10-3	TRBJ1-1	CAISERTGGQGTEAFF	TGTGCCATCAGTGAGCGGACAGGGGGCCAGGGAACTGAAGCTTTCTTT
.	TRBD2	TRBV5-4	TRBJ2-3	CASSWGGLAGRSF	TGTGCCAGCAGCTGGGGGGGACTAGCGGGGAGGTCCTTT
.	TRBD2	TRBV30	TRBJ2-7	CAWSRGLAGPYEQYF	TGTGCCTGGAGTCGAGGACTAGCGGGTCCGTACGAGCAGTACTTC
.	.	TRBV9	TRBJ2-2	CASSPRRTDYTGELFF	TGTGCCAGCAGCCCGAGGAGGACAGATTACACCGGGGAGCTGTTTTTT
.	.	TRBV6-5	TRBJ2-1	CASSQYNEQFF	TGTGCCAGCAGTCAATACAATGAGCAGTTCTTC
few	.	TRBV5-4	TRBJ2-1	CASSQGARRGSNEQFF	TGTGCCAGCAGCCAGGGCGCCCGGAGGGGATCCAATGAGCAGTTCTTC
.	.	TRBV29-1	TRBJ2-3	CSVEDTQYF	TGCAGCGTAGAGGATACGCAGTATTTT
few	.	TRBV7-2	TRBJ1-1	CASSLETPNTEAFF	TGTGCCAGCAGCTTAGAGACACCAAACACTGAAGCTTTCTTT
.	TRBD1	TRBV28	TRBJ1-5	CASTGGWSNQPQHF	TGTGCCAGCACAGGGGGGTGGAGCAATCAGCCCCAGCATTTT
few	.	TRBV18	TRBJ2-1	CASSPETLVRNEQFF	TGTGCCAGCTCACCAGAGACACTTGTGCGCAATGAGCAGTTCTTC
.	.	TRBV4-1	TRBJ2-7	CASSQGGWGTGGVYEQYF	TGCGCCAGCAGCCAAGGGGGTTGGGGAACCGGAGGGGTCTACGAGCAGTACTTC
few	TRBD2	TRBV11-2	TRBJ2-3	CASSTTSGSYTDTQYF	TGTGCCAGCAGCACGACTAGCGGGAGCTACACAGATACGCAGTATTTT
few	.	TRBV27	TRBJ1-2	CASSFPGLRGYTF	TGTGCCAGCAGTTTCCCGGGACTTCGTGGCTACACCTTC
few	TRBD1	TRBV29-1	TRBJ1-1	CSVEKGANTEAFF	TGCAGCGTTGAGAAGGGGGCTAACACTGAAGCTTTCTTT
.	.	TRBV18	TRBJ1-2	CASSPQTGRGYGYTF	TGTGCCAGCTCACCTCAGACAGGAAGGGGCTATGGCTACACCTTC
few	.	TRBV30	TRBJ2-7	CAWRGTWVYEQYF	TGTGCCTGGAGAGGGACTTGGGTGTACGAGCAGTACTTC
few	.	TRBV19	TRBJ2-5	CASSIGGGIKETQYF	TGTGCCAGTAGTATAGGTGGGGGGATTAAAGAGACCCAGTACTTC
.	.	TRBV7-9	TRBJ2-3	CASSPPQGRSTDTQYF	TGTGCCAGCAGCCCTCCCCAGGGGAGAAGCACAGATACGCAGTATTTT
.	TRBD1	TRBV5-1	TRBJ2-7	CASSPGQTYEQYF	TGCGCCAGCAGCCCGGGACAGACCTACGAGCAGTACTTC
.	.	TRBV7-2	TRBJ1-2	CASGPPGLGGYTF	TGTGCCAGTGGACCGCCGGGACTGGGAGGCTACACCTTC
few	TRBD2	TRBV30	TRBJ2-1	CAWRASGGTGQFF	TGTGCCTGGAGGGCTAGCGGGGGAACGGGGCAGTTCTTC
.	.	TRBV7-2	TRBJ1-1	CASSLDRDTEAFF	TGTGCCAGCAGCCTCGATCGGGACACTGAAGCTTTCTTT
few	.	TRBV7-2	TRBJ2-3	CASSWGLGGDDTQYF	TGTGCCAGCAGCTGGGGCCTTGGAGGGGATGATACGCAGTATTTT
once	.	TRBV11-1	TRBJ2-7	CASSWSSYEQYF	TGTGCCAGCAGCTGGAGCTCCTACGAGCAGTACTTC
few	.	TRBV30	TRBJ2-2	CAWIARAGELFF	TGTGCCTGGATTGCGAGGGCCGGGGAGCTGTTTTTT
.	TRBD2	TRBV4-1	TRBJ2-5	CASSRPSGNQETQYF	TGCGCCAGCAGCCGGCCTAGCGGGAACCAAGAGACCCAGTACTTC
few	TRBD2	TRBV6-6	TRBJ2-7	CASLLAGGREQYF	TGTGCCAGCTTACTAGCGGGAGGTCGAGAGCAGTACTTC
few	.	TRBV21-1	TRBJ1-4	CASSRGFNLVREKLFF	TGTGCCAGCAGCAGAGGCTTCAACTTGGTCCGTGAAAAACTGTTTTTT
.	TRBD2	TRBV4-1	TRBJ2-2	CASSQPRTRPGELFF	TGCGCCAGCAGCCAACCAAGGACTAGACCCGGGGAGCTGTTTTTT
few	.	TRBV29-1	TRBJ2-2	CSVQPGAGELFF	TGCAGCGTCCAGCCAGGGGCCGGGGAGCTGTTTTTT
few	TRBD1	TRBV4-3	TRBJ1-2	CASSQDTGQRNGYTF	TGCGCCAGCAGCCAGGACACGGGACAGCGTAATGGCTACACCTTC
few	.	TRBV7-2	TRBJ1-4	CASSEQATNEKLFF	TGTGCCAGCAGTGAGCAGGCAACTAATGAAAAACTGTTTTTT
few	.	TRBV6-1	TRBJ2-7	CASSEVAEQYF	TGTGCCAGCAGTGAGGTGGCCGAGCAGTACTTC
.	.	TRBV15	TRBJ2-1	CATYGGQGFGEQFF	TGTGCCACCTACGGCGGGCAGGGGTTCGGGGAGCAGTTCTTC
.	.	TRBV28	TRBJ2-6	CASCPKTGLTGANVLTF	TGTGCCAGCTGCCCAAAGACAGGCCTCACTGGGGCCAACGTCCTGACTTTC
few	.	TRBV5-1	TRBJ1-1	CASSPQTALNTEAFF	TGCGCCAGCAGCCCCCAGACAGCGTTGAACACTGAAGCTTTCTTT
.	.	TRBV6-6	TRBJ2-5	CASSFRDSGGAETQYF	TGTGCCAGCAGCTTCCGGGACAGCGGAGGGGCAGAGACCCAGTACTTC
few	TRBD2	TRBV18	TRBJ2-1	CASSPGGAGQFF	TGTGCCAGCTCACCGGGAGGGGCAGGGCAGTTCTTC
.	TRBD1	TRBV7-9	TRBJ2-2	CASDRGGELFF	TGTGCCAGCGACAGGGGGGGGGAGCTGTTTTTT
.	.	TRBV30	TRBJ1-2	CAWSVQPGRNYYGYTF	TGTGCCTGGAGTGTACAACCGGGGAGGAATTACTATGGCTACACCTTC
few	.	TRBV7-9	TRBJ2-1	CASSFPQDLDGPNEQFF	TGTGCCAGCAGCTTTCCACAGGATTTGGATGGCCCCAATGAGCAGTTCTTC